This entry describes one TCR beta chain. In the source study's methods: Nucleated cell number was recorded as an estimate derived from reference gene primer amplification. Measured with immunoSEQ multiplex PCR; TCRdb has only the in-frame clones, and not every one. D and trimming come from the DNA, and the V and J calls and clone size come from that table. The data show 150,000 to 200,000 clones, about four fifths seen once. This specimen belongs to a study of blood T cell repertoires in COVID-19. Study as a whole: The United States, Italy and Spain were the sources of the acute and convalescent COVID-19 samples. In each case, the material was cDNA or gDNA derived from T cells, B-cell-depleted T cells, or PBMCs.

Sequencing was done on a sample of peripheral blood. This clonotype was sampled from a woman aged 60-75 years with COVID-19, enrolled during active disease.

CDR3 sequence: CASSGPRGTEAFF. CDR3 DNA sequence: TGTGCCAGCAGTGGACCCAGGGGCACTGAAGCTTTCTTT. The chain links TRBV28 to TRBJ1-1, with a weak D call TRBD1 (6 bases). V dropped 5 bases and J dropped 4 bases, with 11 bases sitting between them. CDR1 and CDR2 (germline): MDHEN, SYDVKM. The CDR3 length is 13 residues. Full variable domain (missing parts from reference TRBV28 and TRBJ1-1): DVKVTQSSRYLVKRTGEKVFLECVQDMDHENMFWYRQDPGLGLRLIYFSYDVKMKEKGDIPEGYSVSREKKERFSLILESASTNQTSMYLCASSGPRGTEAFFGQGTRLTVV.